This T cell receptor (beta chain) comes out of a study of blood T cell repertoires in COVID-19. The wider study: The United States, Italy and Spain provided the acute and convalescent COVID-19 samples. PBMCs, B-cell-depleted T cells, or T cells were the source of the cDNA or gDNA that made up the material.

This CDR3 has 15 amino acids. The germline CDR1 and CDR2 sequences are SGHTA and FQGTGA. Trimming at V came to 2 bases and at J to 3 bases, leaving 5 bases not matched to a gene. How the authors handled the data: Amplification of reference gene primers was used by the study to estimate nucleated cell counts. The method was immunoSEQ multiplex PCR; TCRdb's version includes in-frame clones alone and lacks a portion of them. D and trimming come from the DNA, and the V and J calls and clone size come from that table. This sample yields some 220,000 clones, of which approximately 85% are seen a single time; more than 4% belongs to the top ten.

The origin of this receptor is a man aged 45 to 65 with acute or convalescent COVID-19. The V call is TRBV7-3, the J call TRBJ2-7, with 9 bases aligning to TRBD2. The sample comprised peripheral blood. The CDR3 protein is CASSLVPSGNYEQYF. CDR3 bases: TGTGCCAGCAGCTTAGTGCCTAGCGGGAACTACGAGCAGTACTTC.